This T cell receptor beta chain was obtained from a study of blood T cell repertoires in COVID-19. Study-wide background: The United States, Italy and Spain were the sources of the acute and convalescent COVID-19 samples.

Germline CDR1 LGHDT, CDR2 YNNKEL (reference sequence). This CDR3 contains 15 residues. V lost 4 bases and J 11 bases, leaving 23 bases between the germline ends. As processed by the authors: The assay estimated nucleated cells by amplifying reference gene primers. Sequencing used immunoSEQ multiplex PCR; TCRdb keeps in-frame clones, though not all of them. The V and J calls and clone size were taken over from that table, and D and trimming were inferred from the DNA. The sample carries tens of thousands of clones, 88% recorded once. The source material was peripheral blood. This receptor was obtained from a woman aged 80 or over with active COVID-19. This chain links TRBV3-1 (or the pseudogene TRBV3-2) with TRBJ1-1; D ambiguous. The chain's CDR3 is CASSPRTGGSFLAFF. CDR3 nucleotides: TGTGCCAGCAGCCCTCGAACTGGAGGGTCCTTTTTGGCTTTCTTT.